This T cell receptor (beta chain) was sequenced for a study of early T cells in non-severe SARS-CoV-2 infection. TCRdb reprocessed the 5' RACE reads via MiXCR and lists one record per CDR3 protein. The profile shows 55,000 to 70,000 distinct CDR3 sequences, 4.6% of them singletons. Trimming stripped 4 bases from V and 2 bases from J, with 8 bases between. Germline CDR1 reads KGHSH; CDR2 reads LQKENI. The CDR3 is 13 amino acids. The source of this sequence is an adult who was a healthcare worker with PCR-confirmed SARS-CoV-2 infection or an uninfected control (not recorded which). The donor label of this sample is uncertain. The chain couples TRBV18 to TRBJ2-5; D call uncertain. The specimen was whole blood, collected at baseline. The chain's CDR3 is CASSRDGQETQYF. The CDR3 DNA is TGTGCCAGCTCACGAGACGGGCAAGAGACCCAGTACTTC.